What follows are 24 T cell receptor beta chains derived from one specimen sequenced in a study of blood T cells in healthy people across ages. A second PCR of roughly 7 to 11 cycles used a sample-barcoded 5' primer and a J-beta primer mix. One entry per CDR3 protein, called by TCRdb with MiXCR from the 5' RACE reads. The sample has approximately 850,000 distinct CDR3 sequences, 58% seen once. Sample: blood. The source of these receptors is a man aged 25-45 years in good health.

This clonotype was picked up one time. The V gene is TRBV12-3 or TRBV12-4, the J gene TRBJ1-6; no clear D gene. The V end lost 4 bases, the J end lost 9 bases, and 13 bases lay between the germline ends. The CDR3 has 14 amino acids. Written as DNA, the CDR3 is TGTGCCAGCAGTTCACAGTTCCGGGGTTCACCCCTCCACTTT. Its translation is CASSSQFRGSPLHF.

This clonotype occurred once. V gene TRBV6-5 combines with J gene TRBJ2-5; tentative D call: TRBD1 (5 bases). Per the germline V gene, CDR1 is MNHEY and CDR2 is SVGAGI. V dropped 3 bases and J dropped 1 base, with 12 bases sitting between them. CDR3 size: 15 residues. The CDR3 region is CASSYKGNLQETQYF. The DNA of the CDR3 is TGTGCCAGCAGTTATAAGGGGAACCTCCAAGAGACCCAGTACTTC.

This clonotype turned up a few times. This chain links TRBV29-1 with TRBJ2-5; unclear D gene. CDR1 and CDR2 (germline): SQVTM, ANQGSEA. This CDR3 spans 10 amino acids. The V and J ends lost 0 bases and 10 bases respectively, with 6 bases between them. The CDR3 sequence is CSVEDRSQYF. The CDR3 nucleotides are TGCAGCGTTGAAGATCGGAGCCAGTACTTC.

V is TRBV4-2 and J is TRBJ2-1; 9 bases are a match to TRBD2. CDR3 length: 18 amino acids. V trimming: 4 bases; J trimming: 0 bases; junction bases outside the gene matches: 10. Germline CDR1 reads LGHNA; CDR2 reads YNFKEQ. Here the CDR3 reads CASSRGIAGDVSYNEQFF. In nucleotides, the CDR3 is TGTGCCAGCAGCCGAGGGATAGCGGGGGACGTCTCCTACAATGAGCAGTTCTTC.

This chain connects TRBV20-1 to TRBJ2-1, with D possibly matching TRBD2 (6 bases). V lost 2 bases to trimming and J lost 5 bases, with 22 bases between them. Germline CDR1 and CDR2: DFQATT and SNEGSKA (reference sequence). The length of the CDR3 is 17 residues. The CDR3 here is CSARLGGAPPLNNEQFF. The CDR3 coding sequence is TGCAGTGCTAGACTCGGAGGGGCCCCACCCCTAAACAATGAGCAGTTCTTC.

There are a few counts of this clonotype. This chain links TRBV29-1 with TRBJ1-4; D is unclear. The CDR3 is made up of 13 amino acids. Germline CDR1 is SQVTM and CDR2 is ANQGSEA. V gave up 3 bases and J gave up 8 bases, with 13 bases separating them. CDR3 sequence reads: CSVESGGYEKLFF. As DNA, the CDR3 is TGCAGCGTTGAGTCGGGAGGGTACGAAAAACTGTTTTTT. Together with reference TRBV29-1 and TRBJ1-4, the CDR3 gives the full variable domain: SAVISQKPSRDICQRGTSLTIQCQVDSQVTMMFWYRQQPGQSLTLIATANQGSEATYESGFVIDKFPISRPNLTFSTLTVSNMSPEDSSIYLCSVESGGYEKLFFGSGTQLSVL.

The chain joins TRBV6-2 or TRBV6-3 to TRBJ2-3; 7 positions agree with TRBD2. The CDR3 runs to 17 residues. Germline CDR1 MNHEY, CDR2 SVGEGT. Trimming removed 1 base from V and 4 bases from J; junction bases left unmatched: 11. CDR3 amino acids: CASSYLRFRGDSDTQYF. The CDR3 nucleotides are TGTGCCAGCAGTTACTTAAGATTCCGGGGGGATTCAGATACGCAGTATTTT.

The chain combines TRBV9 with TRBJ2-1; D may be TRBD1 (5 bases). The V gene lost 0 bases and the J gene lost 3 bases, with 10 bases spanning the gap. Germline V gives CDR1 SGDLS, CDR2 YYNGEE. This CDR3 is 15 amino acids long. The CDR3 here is CASSVGAGYYNEQFF. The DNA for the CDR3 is TGTGCCAGCAGCGTAGGCGCAGGGTACTACAATGAGCAGTTCTTC.

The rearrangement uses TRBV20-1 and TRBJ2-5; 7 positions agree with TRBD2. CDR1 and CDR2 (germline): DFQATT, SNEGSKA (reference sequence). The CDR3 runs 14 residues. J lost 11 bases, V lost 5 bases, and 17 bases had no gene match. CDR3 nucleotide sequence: TGCAGTGCTCCTCCTAGCGGCTCCTACAATGAGCAGTACTTC. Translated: CSAPPSGSYNEQYF.

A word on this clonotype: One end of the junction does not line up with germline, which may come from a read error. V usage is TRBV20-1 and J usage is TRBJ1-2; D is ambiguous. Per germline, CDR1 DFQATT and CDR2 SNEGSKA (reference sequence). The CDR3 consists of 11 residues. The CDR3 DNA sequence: TGCAGTGCTCGAGACTATTGGGGCTACACCTTC. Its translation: CSARDYWGYTF.

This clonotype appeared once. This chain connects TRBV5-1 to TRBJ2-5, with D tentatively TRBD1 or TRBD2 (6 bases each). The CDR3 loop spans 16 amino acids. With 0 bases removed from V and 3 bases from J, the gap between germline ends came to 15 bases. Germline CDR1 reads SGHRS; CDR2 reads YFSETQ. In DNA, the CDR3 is TGCGCCAGCAGCTTGGAGGTGGGGGGCCGCGAAGAGACCCAGTACTTC. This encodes CASSLEVGGREETQYF.

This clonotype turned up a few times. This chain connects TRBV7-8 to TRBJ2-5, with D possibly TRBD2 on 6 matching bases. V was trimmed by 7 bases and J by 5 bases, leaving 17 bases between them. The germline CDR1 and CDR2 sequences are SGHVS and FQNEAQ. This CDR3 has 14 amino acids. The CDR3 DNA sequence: TGTGCCAGCACCCAACTAGCTCCCAGGGAGACCCAGTACTTC. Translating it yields CASTQLAPRETQYF. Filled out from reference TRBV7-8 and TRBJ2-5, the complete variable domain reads GAGVSQSPRYKVAKRGQDVALRCDPISGHVSLFWYQQALGQGPEFLTYFQNEAQLDKSGLPSDRFFAERPEGSVSTLKIQRTQQEDSAVYLCASTQLAPRETQYFGPGTRLLVL.

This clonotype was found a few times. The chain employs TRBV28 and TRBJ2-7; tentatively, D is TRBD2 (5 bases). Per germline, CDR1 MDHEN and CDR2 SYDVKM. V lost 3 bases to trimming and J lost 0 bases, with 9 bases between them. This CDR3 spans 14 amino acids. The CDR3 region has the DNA TGTGCCAGCAGTTTTAGAGGGAACTCCTACGAGCAGTACTTC. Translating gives CASSFRGNSYEQYF. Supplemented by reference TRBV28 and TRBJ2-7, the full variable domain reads DVKVTQSSRYLVKRTGEKVFLECVQDMDHENMFWYRQDPGLGLRLIYFSYDVKMKEKGDIPEGYSVSREKKERFSLILESASTNQTSMYLCASSFRGNSYEQYFGPGTRLTVT.

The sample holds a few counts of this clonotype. Here the CDR3 reads CASEREALNEQYF. Here the CDR3 DNA reads TGTGCCAGCGAACGGGAAGCCCTTAATGAGCAGTACTTC. J is TRBJ2-7 and V is TRBV12-3 or TRBV12-4; the D gene is possibly TRBD2 (5 bases). The V and J ends lost 8 bases and 7 bases respectively, with 18 bases between them. The CDR3 has 13 amino acids.

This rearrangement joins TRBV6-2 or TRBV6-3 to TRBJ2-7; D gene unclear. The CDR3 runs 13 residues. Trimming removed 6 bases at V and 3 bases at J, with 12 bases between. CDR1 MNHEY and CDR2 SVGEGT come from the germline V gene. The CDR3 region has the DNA TGTGCCAGCAGACCTCCCGGGCTCTACGAGCAGTACTTC. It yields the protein CASRPPGLYEQYF.

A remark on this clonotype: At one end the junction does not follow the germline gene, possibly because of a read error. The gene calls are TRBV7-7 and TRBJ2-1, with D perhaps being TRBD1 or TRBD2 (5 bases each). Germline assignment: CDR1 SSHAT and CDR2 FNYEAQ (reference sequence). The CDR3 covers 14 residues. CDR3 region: CASSVSGTSNEQFF. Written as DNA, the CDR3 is TGTGCTAGCAGCGTCTCCGGGACCAGCAATGAGCAGTTCTTC.

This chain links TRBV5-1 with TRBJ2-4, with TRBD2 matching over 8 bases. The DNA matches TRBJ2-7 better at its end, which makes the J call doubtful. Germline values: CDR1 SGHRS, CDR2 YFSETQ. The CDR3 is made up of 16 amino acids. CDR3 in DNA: TGCGCCAGCAGCCTAAGGCGAAGCGGGAGAGAAGACGAGCAGTACTTC. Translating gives CASSLRRSGREDEQYF.

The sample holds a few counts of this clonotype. The CDR3 DNA reads TGCGCCAGCAGCTCCGACAGAGGCTATGGCTACACCTTC. Translating it yields CASSSDRGYGYTF. This sequence joins TRBV5-1 and TRBJ1-2; tentatively, D is TRBD1 (5 bases). With 3 bases removed from V and 4 bases from J, the gap between germline ends came to 10 bases. CDR3 length: 13 amino acids. Germline values: CDR1 SGHRS, CDR2 YFSETQ.

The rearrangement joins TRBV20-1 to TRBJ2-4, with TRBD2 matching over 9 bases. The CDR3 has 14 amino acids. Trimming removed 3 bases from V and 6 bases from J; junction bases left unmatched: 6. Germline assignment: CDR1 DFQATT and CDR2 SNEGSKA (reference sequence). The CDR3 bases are TGCAGTGCTAGGGAGACTAGCGGCTTAAACATTCAGTACTTC. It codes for CSARETSGLNIQYF.

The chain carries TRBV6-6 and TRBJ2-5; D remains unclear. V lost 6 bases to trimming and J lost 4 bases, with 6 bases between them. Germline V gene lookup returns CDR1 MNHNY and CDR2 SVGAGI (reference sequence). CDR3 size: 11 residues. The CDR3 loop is CASRNLETQYF. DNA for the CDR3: TGTGCCAGCAGGAATTTAGAGACCCAGTACTTC.

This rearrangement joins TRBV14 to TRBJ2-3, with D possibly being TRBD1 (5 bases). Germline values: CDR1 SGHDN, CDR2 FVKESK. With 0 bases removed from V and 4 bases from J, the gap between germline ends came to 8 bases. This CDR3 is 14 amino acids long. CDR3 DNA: TGTGCCAGCAGCCAAGAGCAGGGCCCAGATACGCAGTATTTT. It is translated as CASSQEQGPDTQYF.

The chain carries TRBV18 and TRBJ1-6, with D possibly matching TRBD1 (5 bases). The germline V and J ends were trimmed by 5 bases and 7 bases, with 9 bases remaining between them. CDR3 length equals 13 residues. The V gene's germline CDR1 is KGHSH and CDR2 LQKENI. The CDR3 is CASSTTVNSPLHF. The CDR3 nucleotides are TGTGCCAGCTCAACGACAGTAAATTCACCCCTCCACTTT.

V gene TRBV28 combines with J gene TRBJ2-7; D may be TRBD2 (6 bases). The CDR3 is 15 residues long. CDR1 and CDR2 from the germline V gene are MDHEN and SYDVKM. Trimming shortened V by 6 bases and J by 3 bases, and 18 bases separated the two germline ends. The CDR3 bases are TGTGCCAGCAGCGAAGCTAGCGTAGGAGTCTACGAGCAGTACTTC. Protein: CASSEASVGVYEQYF.

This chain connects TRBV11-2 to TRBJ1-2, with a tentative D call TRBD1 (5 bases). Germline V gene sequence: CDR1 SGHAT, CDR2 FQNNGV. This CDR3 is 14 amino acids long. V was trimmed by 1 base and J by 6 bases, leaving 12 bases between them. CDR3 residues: CASSLVGTYDGYTF. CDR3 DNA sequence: TGTGCCAGCAGCTTAGTCGGGACCTACGATGGCTACACCTTC.